What follows describes a single T cell receptor (beta chain). Its antigen remains unknown. In the same sample, other DNA sequences code for this CDR3. The data derive from a study of Ad26.COV2.S vaccination and SARS-CoV-2 variants. Broader study findings: Reportedly, spike-specific CD8+ and CD4+ T cell responses achieved substantial breadth once vaccination had taken place.

The table came from immunoSEQ multiplex PCR; TCRdb's copy has only in-frame clones and leaves some out. The sample has some 180,000 clones, roughly 87% seen once. The CDR3 is 20 residues long. The junction had 10 bases not matched to a gene; V was cut back by 2 bases and J by 0 bases. The germline V gene has CDR1 LGHNA and CDR2 YNFKEQ. The material was peripheral blood, obtained after recovery from COVID-19. The source is a human donor who had recovered from COVID-19. The chain joins TRBV4-2 to TRBJ2-4; 13 positions match TRBD2. This chain's CDR3 is CASSQRPGTSGILAKNIQYF. The CDR3 region has the DNA TGTGCCAGCAGCCAACGACCCGGGACTAGCGGGATCCTAGCCAAAAACATTCAGTACTTC.